The 32 T cell receptor beta chains below come from one sample, sequenced in a study of shared clonotypes between healthy human individuals. Clones were read by immunoSEQ multiplex PCR, and TCRdb kept only the in-frame ones, dropping some. This table has about 680,000 clones, just over 90% appearing once. It was CD45RO-negative cells, positively selected for CCR7, that made up naive CD8 cells, with terminally differentiated effector memory CD45RA+ cells excluded. Input material: naive CD8+ T cells sorted from blood. The receptors were gathered from a man aged 25 to 45 in good health.

This rearrangement joins TRBV7-9 to TRBJ2-7, with 7 positions matching TRBD2. Germline CDR1 reads SEHNR; CDR2 reads FQNEAQ (reference sequence). The ends lost 11 bases at V and 7 bases at J; junction bases unmatched: 11. This CDR3 comprises 12 residues. The CDR3 reads CAVGLAEGEQYF. DNA for the CDR3: TGTGCCGTTGGGCTAGCGGAGGGGGAGCAGTACTTC.

This CDR3 reads CASSSRESSYNEQFF. The CDR3 DNA reads as TGTGCCAGTAGTTCGCGGGAGAGCTCCTACAATGAGCAGTTCTTC. The V call is TRBV19, the J call TRBJ2-1; 7 bases map to TRBD2. V lost 5 bases, J lost 0 bases, and 4 bases stayed unmatched. The CDR3 runs 15 residues. Germline V gives CDR1 LNHDA, CDR2 SQIVND (reference sequence).

The chain carries TRBV5-4 and TRBJ2-2; D is uncertain. The CDR3 totals 16 residues. Deletions cut 4 bases from V and 1 base from J, with 14 bases between. The germline V gene encodes CDR1 SGHNT and CDR2 YYREEE (reference sequence). This chain's CDR3 is CASSPRATLNTGELFF. CDR3 bases: TGTGCCAGCAGCCCCCGGGCCACCCTGAACACCGGGGAGCTGTTTTTT.

The V call is TRBV6-5, the J call TRBJ1-2, with 10 bases fitting TRBD1. Per the germline V gene, CDR1 is MNHEY and CDR2 is SVGAGI. Trimming at V came to 5 bases and at J to 2 bases, leaving 5 bases not matched to a gene. The CDR3 has 15 residues. The CDR3 reads CASSRRTGGNYGYTF. As DNA, the CDR3 is TGTGCCAGCAGTAGAAGGACAGGGGGAAACTATGGCTACACCTTC.

V usage is TRBV4-3 and J usage is TRBJ2-1, with 9 bases lining up with TRBD2. The germline V gene encodes CDR1 LGHNA and CDR2 YSLEER. After removal of 0 bases from V and 8 bases from J, the junction contained 11 bases not matched to a gene. CDR3 length equals 17 residues. CDR3 in amino acids: CASSQDFFAGGSDEQFF. The CDR3 DNA reads TGCGCCAGCAGCCAAGATTTTTTCGCGGGAGGGTCCGATGAGCAGTTCTTC.

The V call is TRBV10-1, the J call TRBJ2-3; 8 positions match TRBD2. Germline CDR1 and CDR2: WNHNN and SYGVQD (reference sequence). The ends lost 2 bases at V and 2 bases at J; junction bases unmatched: 6. The CDR3 length is 16 residues. CDR3 amino acids: CASSERTSGYTDTQYF. The CDR3 coding sequence is TGCGCCAGCAGTGAGAGAACTAGCGGCTACACAGATACGCAGTATTTT.

The sample holds a few counts of this clone. V usage is TRBV10-1 and J usage is TRBJ1-5; maybe TRBD1 (6 bases). V dropped 10 bases and J dropped 1 base, with 23 bases sitting between them. The CDR3 contains 17 residues. From germline, CDR1 is WNHNN and CDR2 SYGVQD (reference sequence). In DNA form, the CDR3 reads TGCGCCACCTCCCAAGGACAGCCTCGGACCAGCAATCAGCCCCAGCATTTT. It is translated as CATSQGQPRTSNQPQHF.

The chain joins TRBV9 to TRBJ2-3, with 10 positions matching TRBD2. The CDR3 length is 18 residues. CDR1 is SGDLS and CDR2 is YYNGEE in the germline V gene. J was trimmed by 3 bases and V by 1 base; bases with no gene match: 11. This CDR3 is CASSVTSGTTGETDTQYF. The DNA for the CDR3 is TGTGCCAGCAGCGTAACTAGCGGGACCACGGGAGAAACAGATACGCAGTATTTT.

The rearrangement uses TRBV2 and TRBJ2-7, with D perhaps TRBD1 (5 bases). V lost 2 bases and J lost 4, with 15 bases in between. CDR3 length equals 15 residues. Germline V CDR1 and CDR2: SNHLY, FYNNEI. The CDR3 DNA reads TGTGCCAGCAGTGAACTGGCAGGGTGGTCGTACGAGCAGTACTTC. Translation: CASSELAGWSYEQYF.

This chain uses TRBV7-6 with TRBJ2-1, with a tentative D call TRBD2 (5 bases). Germline CDR1 SGHVS, CDR2 FNYEAQ. The V gene lost 3 bases and the J gene lost 0 bases, with 12 bases spanning the gap. The CDR3 totals 16 residues. CDR3 sequence: CASSLPLSGSYNEQFF. In DNA, the CDR3 is TGTGCCAGCAGCTTGCCCCTCAGCGGCTCCTACAATGAGCAGTTCTTC.

This chain uses TRBV19 with TRBJ2-3; the match to TRBD2 covers 10 bases. CDR1 is LNHDA, CDR2 SQIVND, per germline (reference sequence). This CDR3 contains 17 residues. V lost 3 bases and J lost 0; bases outside the gene matches: 6. CDR3 sequence (DNA): TGTGCCAGTAGTATGGTGACTAGCGGGTATAGCACAGATACGCAGTATTTT. Its translation: CASSMVTSGYSTDTQYF.

The table lists this clone with a few counts. The rearrangement joins TRBV18 to TRBJ2-1; 13 bases match TRBD2. After removal of 5 bases from V and 8 bases from J, the junction contained 9 bases not matched to a gene. CDR1 and CDR2 from the germline V gene are KGHSH and LQKENI. The CDR3 loop spans 16 amino acids. Written as DNA, the CDR3 is TGTGCCAGCTCAGCAGCCGGGACTAGCGGGATCTATGAGCAGTTCTTC. Amino acids: CASSAAGTSGIYEQFF.

The chain couples TRBV27 to TRBJ2-1; maybe TRBD1 (6 bases). The ends were cut back, 3 bases at V and 7 bases at J, with 10 bases in the middle. This CDR3 is 13 amino acids long. CDR1 and CDR2 from the germline V gene are MNHEY and SMNVEV (reference sequence). The CDR3 loop reads CASSLQGRNEQFF. CDR3 in DNA: TGTGCCAGCAGTTTGCAGGGGCGGAATGAGCAGTTCTTC.

This sequence joins TRBV6-6 and TRBJ2-7; 12 nucleotides match TRBD1. The CDR3 consists of 15 residues. Germline V gene sequence: CDR1 MNHNY, CDR2 SVGAGI (reference sequence). V shed 4 bases, J shed 5 bases, and the junction held 6 bases outside the gene matches. CDR3 protein: CASSSRDRGLNEQYF. Written as DNA, the CDR3 is TGTGCCAGCAGTTCCCGGGACAGGGGGCTGAACGAGCAGTACTTC.

The J gene is TRBJ2-6, the V gene TRBV7-6; 7 bases line up with TRBD2. Germline CDR1 reads SGHVS; CDR2 reads FNYEAQ. V was clipped by 2 bases and J by 0 bases; unmatched bases: 10. This CDR3 contains 19 residues. CDR3 coding DNA: TGTGCCAGCAGCTTACGGCTAGCGGACTCTACCTCTGGGGCCAACGTCCTGACTTTC. This codes for CASSLRLADSTSGANVLTF.

The rearrangement uses TRBV7-6 and TRBJ1-1; perhaps TRBD1 as D (6 bases). There are 16 residues in the CDR3. Trimming shortened V by 8 bases and J by 1 base, and 20 bases separated the two germline ends. The germline V gene has CDR1 SGHVS and CDR2 FNYEAQ. CDR3 loop: CASGNRRDIGNTEAFF. The DNA for the CDR3 is TGTGCCAGCGGCAATCGCCGGGACATTGGGAACACTGAAGCTTTCTTT.

V is TRBV27 and J is TRBJ2-1, with D possibly called TRBD1 or TRBD2 (5 bases each). Trimming pared 4 bases from V and 6 bases from J, leaving 13 bases between. The CDR3 sequence is 14 residues long. Germline V gene sequence: CDR1 MNHEY, CDR2 SMNVEV (reference sequence). The CDR3 region has the DNA TGTGCCAGCAGTTCCTACACGGGGACCAATGAGCAGTTCTTC. This translates into CASSSYTGTNEQFF.

The chain carries TRBV9 and TRBJ1-4; D might be TRBD1 (5 bases). The germline V gene encodes CDR1 SGDLS and CDR2 YYNGEE. This CDR3 has 16 residues. V was cut by 4 bases and J by 6 bases, with 19 bases left in between. The CDR3 sequence: CASSKGSAGPDEKLFF. In DNA, the CDR3 is TGTGCCAGCAGCAAAGGTAGTGCGGGACCTGATGAAAAACTGTTTTTT. The variable domain in full, completed from reference TRBV9 and TRBJ1-4, reads DSGVTQTPKHLITATGQRVTLRCSPRSGDLSVYWYQQSLDQGLQFLIQYYNGEERAKGNILERFSAQQFPDLHSELNLSSLELGDSALYFCASSKGSAGPDEKLFFGSGTQLSVL.

This chain connects TRBV6-6 to TRBJ2-7, with D hard to call. Germline V gene data show CDR1 as MNHNY and CDR2 as SVGAGI (reference sequence). CDR3 size: 14 residues. V lost 6 bases and J 7 bases, leaving 19 bases between the germline ends. CDR3 amino acids: CASSPQVSFREQYF. The CDR3 bases are TGTGCCAGCAGCCCTCAGGTTTCTTTTAGAGAGCAGTACTTC.

This chain joins TRBV13 and TRBJ1-3; TRBD1 aligns across 7 bases. CDR1 is PRHDT and CDR2 is FYEKMQ in the germline V gene (reference sequence). V gave up 5 bases and J gave up 0 bases; unmatched junction bases: 7. The CDR3 contains 16 residues. The CDR3 protein is CASSDPGTASGNTIYF. CDR3 coding DNA: TGTGCCAGCAGCGATCCTGGGACAGCCTCTGGAAACACCATATATTTT.

This chain connects TRBV27 to TRBJ1-5; possible D gene TRBD1, 5 bases. There are 14 residues in the CDR3. V gave up 1 base and J gave up 3 bases, with 7 bases separating them. CDR1 and CDR2 (germline): MNHEY, SMNVEV (reference sequence). CDR3 protein: CASSLYGANQPQHF. The CDR3 nucleotides read TGTGCCAGCAGTTTATACGGGGCCAATCAGCCCCAGCATTTT.

This rearrangement joins TRBV7-9 to TRBJ2-7; D possibly uses TRBD1 or TRBD2 (5 bases each). Germline values: CDR1 SEHNR, CDR2 FQNEAQ (reference sequence). This CDR3 has 13 amino acids. Trimming stripped 5 bases from V and 5 bases from J, with 13 bases between. The CDR3, as DNA: TGTGCCAGCAGCGGCTCCGGGACCGACGAGCAGTACTTC. Protein sequence: CASSGSGTDEQYF.

CDR3: CASSLLSTVGAEKLFF. DNA of the CDR3: TGTGCCAGCAGTTTATTATCCACGGTCGGGGCTGAAAAACTGTTTTTT. The rearrangement uses TRBV27 and TRBJ1-4; D may be TRBD1 (5 bases). CDR3 length: 16 residues. Per germline, CDR1 MNHEY and CDR2 SMNVEV (reference sequence). Trimming took off 1 base at V and 7 bases at J, with 16 bases between the two ends.

This sequence joins TRBV29-1 and TRBJ2-1, with TRBD1 matching 7 bases. J lost 4 bases, V lost 7 bases, and 10 bases had no gene match. This CDR3 has 14 residues. Germline CDR1 is SQVTM and CDR2 is ANQGSEA. The CDR3 nucleotides are TGCAGCGGGGATCCTTTGACAGGGTACAATGAGCAGTTCTTC. Residues: CSGDPLTGYNEQFF.

The chain is built from TRBV7-9 and TRBJ2-7, with TRBD1 identical over 7 bases. Unmatched junction bases numbered 5, after V lost 1 base and J lost 5 bases. This CDR3 is built from 14 residues. Germline CDR1 SEHNR, CDR2 FQNEAQ (reference sequence). The CDR3 DNA reads as TGTGCCAGCAGCTTAGGAGACAGGGTCCACGAGCAGTACTTC. As protein: CASSLGDRVHEQYF.

The chain uses TRBV7-9 and TRBJ2-7; 7 positions agree with TRBD1. There are 14 residues in the CDR3. The V segment lost 1 base and the J segment 7 bases; nucleotides outside the gene matches: 7. Germline V CDR1 and CDR2: SEHNR, FQNEAQ (reference sequence). The CDR3 loop reads CASSLGGRGWEQYF. CDR3 sequence (DNA): TGTGCCAGCAGCTTAGGCGGCAGGGGGTGGGAGCAGTACTTC.

This clone was seen just once. V gene TRBV2 combines with J gene TRBJ2-7; TRBD2 matches at 8 bases. The CDR3 spans 15 residues. Germline-derived CDR1 and CDR2 are SNHLY and FYNNEI. Germline trimming cut 2 bases from V and 5 bases from J; bases unmatched to any gene: 8. CDR3 sequence reads: CASSEFAGRGNEQYF. The CDR3 DNA is TGTGCCAGCAGTGAATTTGCCGGGAGGGGGAACGAGCAGTACTTC.

V usage is TRBV6-6 and J usage is TRBJ2-3, with 10 nucleotides matching TRBD2. CDR1 and CDR2 from the germline V gene are MNHNY and SVGAGI (reference sequence). The V gene end was trimmed by 3 bases and the J gene end by 2 bases; junction bases not matched to a gene: 5. The CDR3 has 16 amino acids. CDR3 loop: CASSYAGTSDTDTQYF. The CDR3 DNA sequence: TGTGCCAGCAGTTATGCCGGGACTAGCGACACAGATACGCAGTATTTT.

This clone appeared a few times. The CDR3 is CASSNRAQIYEQYF. DNA for the CDR3: TGTGCCAGCAGTAACAGGGCGCAGATATACGAGCAGTACTTC. This rearrangement joins TRBV6-1 to TRBJ2-7, with TRBD1 as a possible D gene (6 bases). V was pared by 5 bases and J by 4 bases, with 15 bases between. This CDR3 has 14 residues. Germline V gene lookup returns CDR1 MNHNS and CDR2 SASEGT.

The V gene is TRBV5-4, the J gene TRBJ2-7, with D possibly TRBD1 on 6 matching bases. This CDR3 region has 17 residues. V was shortened by 0 bases and J by 2 bases, with 18 bases between the two germline ends. The germline V gene encodes CDR1 SGHNT and CDR2 YYREEE (reference sequence). The CDR3 here is CASSLGVYRQEAYEQYF. CDR3 DNA: TGTGCCAGCAGCTTGGGGGTCTACCGACAGGAAGCCTACGAGCAGTACTTC.

The chain employs TRBV5-1 and TRBJ2-3; 7 nucleotides align to TRBD2. V was pared by 0 bases and J by 5 bases, with 12 bases of the junction left unmatched. The CDR3 contains 17 residues. Germline CDR1 is SGHRS and CDR2 is YFSETQ. The CDR3 nucleotides are TGCGCCAGCAGCTTGGGCTTTCTAGCGGAGGGAGGAGATACGCAGTATTTT. It translates to CASSLGFLAEGGDTQYF.

This clone has only a few counts. The chain recombines TRBV27 with TRBJ2-7; 7 nucleotides align to TRBD1. With 3 bases clipped from V and 4 bases from J, the junction kept 6 bases outside the gene matches. CDR3 length: 14 amino acids. Germline V gene sequence: CDR1 MNHEY, CDR2 SMNVEV (reference sequence). The CDR3 protein is CASSLGQSLYEQYF. The CDR3 DNA sequence: TGTGCCAGCAGTTTGGGACAGAGCCTTTACGAGCAGTACTTC.